This T cell receptor beta chain emerged from a study of monozygotic twins with inflammatory bowel disease. The CDR3 spans 11 residues. Germline V CDR1 and CDR2: WSHSY, SAAADI. Study-wide results and caveats: There was no way to distinguish the different T cell subtypes. Whereas healthy co-twins had higher TCRbeta diversity (inverse Simpson), IBD patients had lower diversity. Among patients, repertoires may have gained variability from differing immunosuppressive treatments.

TCRalpha and TCRbeta cDNA went through nested PCRs of roughly 17 and 9 cycles, two in total. Each CDR3 protein gets one entry in TCRdb, which reprocessed the 5' RACE reads and gives no DNA. The sample holds approximately 160,000 distinct CDR3 sequences. As regards this clonotype: Antigen specificity is unknown.

This clonotype was obtained from a human donor with ulcerative colitis or Crohn's disease, or a healthy co-twin of an affected twin (not recorded which). Material for sequencing was blood. The chain links TRBV10-2 to TRBJ2-1; TCRdb's D gene call, TRBD2, goes unchecked for lack of DNA. The CDR3 protein is CASAGWDEQFF.